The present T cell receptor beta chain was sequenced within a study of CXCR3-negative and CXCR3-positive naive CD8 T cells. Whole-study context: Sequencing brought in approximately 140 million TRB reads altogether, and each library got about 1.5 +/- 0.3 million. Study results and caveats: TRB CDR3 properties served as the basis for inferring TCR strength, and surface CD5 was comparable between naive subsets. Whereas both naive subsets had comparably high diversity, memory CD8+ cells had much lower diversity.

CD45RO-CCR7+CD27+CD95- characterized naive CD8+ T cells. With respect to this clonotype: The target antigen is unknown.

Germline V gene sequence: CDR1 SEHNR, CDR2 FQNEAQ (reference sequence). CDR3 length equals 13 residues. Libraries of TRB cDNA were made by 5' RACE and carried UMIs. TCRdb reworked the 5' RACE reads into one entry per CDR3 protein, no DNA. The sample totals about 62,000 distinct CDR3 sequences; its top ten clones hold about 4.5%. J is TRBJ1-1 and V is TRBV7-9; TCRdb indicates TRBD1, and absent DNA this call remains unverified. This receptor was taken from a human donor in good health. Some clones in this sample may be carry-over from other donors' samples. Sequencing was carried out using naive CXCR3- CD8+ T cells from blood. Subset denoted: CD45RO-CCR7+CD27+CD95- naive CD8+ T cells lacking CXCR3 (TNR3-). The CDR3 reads CASSLLETPGAFF.